These T cell receptor beta chains were read from a single sample in a study of radiotherapy plus CTLA-4 blockade in lung cancer. Libraries were prepared by immunoSEQ multiplex PCR; TCRdb keeps only in-frame clonotypes and omits some of them. The data contain about 80,000 clones, about 84% of them singletons. The sample in question was peripheral blood, obtained from a patient treated with radiotherapy plus ipilimumab. The source is a human donor with non-small cell lung cancer who had stable disease on radiotherapy plus ipilimumab. The CDR3 runs from the conserved cysteine through the conserved F or W. The D gene is left open where the match is weak. Only part of the rows carry a size: once, few, many, or a class if the clone is expanded.

J gene | V gene | clone size | D gene | CDR3 DNA | CDR3 protein
TRBJ2-1 | TRBV5-4 | . | . | TGTGCCAGCAGCTTCTTAGAGTCTGGATCCGATGAGCAGTTCTTC | CASSFLESGSDEQFF
TRBJ2-2 | TRBV9 | . | . | TGTGCCAGCAGCCAGACGACAGAATCGGGCGGGGAGCTGTTTTTT | CASSQTTESGGELFF
TRBJ1-1 | TRBV19 | . | TRBD1 | TGTGCCAGTACAACGCCCGGGACAGGGGGCGGCGAAGCTTTCTTT | CASTTPGTGGGEAFF
TRBJ2-5 | TRBV5-1 | . | . | TGCGCCAGCAGCTTGGTGGAGCTGCAGACCCAGTACTTC | CASSLVELQTQYF
TRBJ1-6 | TRBV6-6 | . | . | TGTGCCAGCAGCACCGGGACAATGAATTCACCCCTCCACTTT | CASSTGTMNSPLHF
TRBJ2-7 | TRBV7-9 | . | . | TGTGCCAGCAGCTTTGGGCGGGCGAGCTACGAGCAGTACTTC | CASSFGRASYEQYF
TRBJ2-7 | TRBV18 | . | . | TGTGCCAGCTCACCCAGCGGTGGGAGGAGCTCCTACGAGCAGTACTTC | CASSPSGGRSSYEQYF
TRBJ2-1 | TRBV5-1 | . | . | TGCGCCAGCAGCTGGACCCCGACAGATCCTGAGCAGTTCTTC | CASSWTPTDPEQFF
TRBJ2-5 | TRBV5-4 | . | . | TGTGCCAGCAGCTTGCCGGGCTCCGGGGGTAAAGAGACCCAGTACTTC | CASSLPGSGGKETQYF
TRBJ2-1 | TRBV19 | . | . | TGTGCCAGTAGGGCCAGAGGTGAGCAGTTCTTC | CASRARGEQFF
TRBJ1-5 | TRBV10-1 | . | . | TGCGCCAGCGGAAGGACTGGAAGCAATCAGCCCCAGCATTTT | CASGRTGSNQPQHF
TRBJ2-5 | TRBV5-6 | . | TRBD1 | TGTGCCAGCAGCGGCAGACAGGGGGCGAAGGGAGAGACCCAGTACTTC | CASSGRQGAKGETQYF
TRBJ2-7 | TRBV6-1 | . | TRBD1 | TGTGCCAGCAATTCGGGACAGCCGATGTACGAGCAGTACTTC | CASNSGQPMYEQYF
TRBJ2-7 | TRBV5-6 | . | . | TGTGCCAGCAGCTTGGAAGGGCCGCTCTACGAGCAGTACTTC | CASSLEGPLYEQYF
TRBJ2-6 | TRBV5-1 | . | TRBD2 | TGCGCCAGCAGCTCCGGGGGGAGTTCTGGGGCCAACGTCCTGACTTTC | CASSSGGSSGANVLTF
TRBJ2-5 | TRBV5-5 | . | . | TGTGCCAGCAGCCCCAGGGGAGGGCGAAACCAAGAGACCCAGTACTTC | CASSPRGGRNQETQYF
TRBJ2-3 | TRBV7-2 | . | TRBD2 | TGTGCCAGCACCGGGACTAGCGGGGGGGCTTGGACAGATACGCAGTATTTT | CASTGTSGGAWTDTQYF
TRBJ1-5 | TRBV30 | . | TRBD1 | TGTGCCTGGGCTGGACAGGGGGCGAATCAGCCCCAGCATTTT | CAWAGQGANQPQHF
TRBJ2-2 | TRBV6-5 | . | TRBD1 | TGTGCCAGCAGAGGACAGGTCACCGGGGAGCTGTTTTTT | CASRGQVTGELFF
TRBJ1-1 | TRBV10-3 | . | . | TGTGCCATCACCCCACGACAGGACACTGAAGCTTTCTTT | CAITPRQDTEAFF
TRBJ2-6 | TRBV18 | . | . | TGTGCCAGCTCACCACCGGGGGCACCCGGGGCCAACGTCCTGACTTTC | CASSPPGAPGANVLTF
TRBJ2-1 | TRBV6-1 | once | . | TGTGCCAGCAGTACGAGGACAATCAAGGATGAGCAGTTCTTC | CASSTRTIKDEQFF
TRBJ2-7 | TRBV21-1 | . | . | TGTGCCAGCAGCAAAGAGGAGGGCAGGAACTACGAGCAGTACTTC | CASSKEEGRNYEQYF
TRBJ1-3 | TRBV6-1 | . | TRBD1 | TGTGCCAGCAGTGCCCTGACAGGGACTGGAAACACCATATATTTT | CASSALTGTGNTIYF
TRBJ2-1 | TRBV9 | . | TRBD2 | TGTGCCAGCAACGTAGAGGGTAGGGCGGGAGAAAATAGGTACAATGAGCAGTTCTTC | CASNVEGRAGENRYNEQFF
TRBJ2-1 | TRBV19 | . | TRBD1 | TGTGCCAGTAGGCGGGACAGGGGAAACAATGAGCAGTTCTTC | CASRRDRGNNEQFF
TRBJ1-4 | TRBV28 | . | TRBD1 | TGTGCCAGCAGTTTCCCTACAGGGGGCCAGCGAAGGTTTTTT | CASSFPTGGQRRFF
TRBJ1-1 | TRBV28 | . | . | TGTGCCAGCAGTTCTAGGGGATTGGGGACGTCTGCCACTGAAGCTTTCTTT | CASSSRGLGTSATEAFF
TRBJ2-3 | TRBV27 | . | . | TGTGCCAGCAGTTATACGGGACCCCAACCAGATACGCAGTATTTT | CASSYTGPQPDTQYF
TRBJ2-7 | TRBV6-5 | . | . | TGTGCCAGCAGCATTAAGGGCGCGGGAGAGCAGTACTTC | CASSIKGAGEQYF
TRBJ1-1 | TRBV6-5 | . | . | TGTGCCAGCAGGGAGCGGCAGGACACTGAAGCTTTCTTT | CASRERQDTEAFF
TRBJ1-2 | TRBV2 | . | TRBD1 | TGTGCCAGCAGGGCGGGACAGACAAGGGGCTACACCTTC | CASRAGQTRGYTF